The sequence of this T cell receptor beta chain was determined in a study of CD8+ T cells in alopecia areata. Reverse transcribed after extraction, RNA yielded cDNA as the sequencing template. Sequenced by immunoSEQ multiplex PCR; TCRdb stores in-frame clones only, minus some. The repertoire holds more than 95,000 clones, less than 80% seen once, with around 2.7% in the top ten. This clone was counted between two and nine times. Its antigen is undetermined. Study-level findings and limits: Scalp samples also yield sequences from resident alphabeta T cells of normal skin. Researchers report lesional scalp, most notably alopecia totalis/universalis, outstripped normal scalp in clonality. Compared with mice, patients displayed less clear TCR sharing, possibly for HLA-related reasons.

V lost 2 bases, J lost 3 bases, and 10 bases lay in between. Germline V gene data show CDR1 as ENHRY and CDR2 as SYGVKD. The CDR3 is 14 residues long. The sequenced sample was CD4+ T cells sorted from blood. The V and J genes are TRBV10-3 and TRBJ1-1, with a possible D match to TRBD1 (6 bases). This TCR was recovered from a human donor in good health. CDR3 sequence (DNA): TGTGCCATCAGTGAGCTGGGGGCGGACACTGAAGCTTTCTTT. It encodes CAISELGADTEAFF.